This TCR beta chain was retrieved from a study of T cell repertoires in cytomegalovirus infection. Using its own MiXCR run on the reads, TCRdb lists one record per CDR3 protein. The sample holds tens of thousands of distinct CDR3 sequences, about a fifth seen once. As concerns this clonotype: No antigen is known for it.

CDR3 length: 17 residues. The trim removed 0 bases at V and 5 bases at J, leaving 11 bases unmatched. Germline CDR1 and CDR2: LGHNT and FRNRAP. The clonotype comes from a human donor in good health (CMV status not recorded). Some clones in this sample may be carry-over from other donors' samples. This rearrangement joins TRBV12-5 to TRBJ1-1; 8 positions match TRBD1. Here the sequenced sample was CD8+ T cells from cultured PBMCs, taken from culture after CMV antigen stimulation. The CDR3 loop is CASGLVLRQDRDTEAFF. The CDR3 DNA follows: TGTGCTAGTGGTTTGGTTCTCCGTCAGGACAGGGATACTGAAGCTTTCTTT.